This T cell receptor beta chain emerged from a study of blood T cell repertoires in COVID-19. Study as a whole: The origin of the acute and convalescent COVID-19 samples was the United States, Italy and Spain.

The sample holds many counts of this clone. A Seattle source enrolled patients during active infection and followed them longitudinally. In the authors' workflow: It was from reference gene primer amplification that nucleated cell counts were estimated. Data came from immunoSEQ multiplex PCR; TCRdb stores just in-frame clones and leaves some out. That table furnishes V, J and clone size, whereas the DNA furnished D and trimming. The sample includes a few hundred thousand clones, 86% seen only once; the top ten take more than 8.5%. CDR3 length equals 16 residues. Germline V gene sequence: CDR1 SNHLY, CDR2 FYNNEI. V lost 5 bases to trimming and J lost 7 bases; unmatched junction nucleotides: 10.

The sequence was collected from a woman in her fifties or sixties with COVID-19, enrolled during active disease. The chain carries TRBV2 and TRBJ2-2, with 10 bases matching TRBD2. The sample comprised peripheral blood. CDR3 in amino acids: CASSLERGGRDGELFF. CDR3 sequence (DNA): TGTGCCAGCAGTCTCGAGCGGGGGGGCCGGGACGGGGAGCTGTTTTTT.